A selection of T cell receptor beta chains follows, all from one sample in a study of Ad26.COV2.S vaccination and SARS-CoV-2 variants. The table came from immunoSEQ multiplex PCR; TCRdb's copy has only in-frame clones and leaves some out. The table includes 350,000 to 500,000 clones, less than 95% detected once. This specimen consisted of peripheral blood, obtained in a trial of Ad26.COV2.S vaccine versus placebo. These receptor sequences come from a person aged 18 to 59 who received the Ad26.COV2.S COVID-19 vaccine or a placebo. Each CDR3 is given with its conserved first and last residue. Fields, in order: D gene, J gene, V gene, CDR3 length, clone size, CDR3 protein, CDR3 DNA. D genes are given only for firm matches. Only some rows state a clone size, as once, few, many or a class for expanded clones.

-,TRBJ2-7,TRBV27,14,once,CASSPLQGATGQYF,TGTGCCAGCAGTCCCCTCCAGGGAGCGACAGGGCAGTACTTC
-,TRBJ2-5,TRBV3-1/TRBV3-2,14,-,CASSRDREGETQYF,TGTGCCAGCAGCCGCGACAGGGAGGGGGAGACCCAGTACTTC
-,TRBJ1-1,TRBV7-3,13,-,CASSFGGATEAFF,TGTGCCAGCAGCTTTGGGGGGGCCACTGAAGCTTTCTTT
-,TRBJ2-7,TRBV28,11,few,CASSIGSEQYF,TGTGCCAGCAGTATTGGGAGCGAGCAGTACTTC
-,TRBJ1-1,TRBV7-9,14,-,CASSVTGGIAEAFF,TGTGCCAGCAGCGTGACAGGAGGAATAGCTGAAGCTTTCTTT
TRBD2,TRBJ2-5,TRBV10-3,15,-,CAISPTSGGQETQYF,TGTGCCATCAGTCCGACTAGCGGGGGGCAAGAGACCCAGTACTTC
-,TRBJ1-3,TRBV13,15,-,CASSLLGISGNTIYF,TGTGCCAGCAGCTTGTTAGGGATTTCTGGAAACACCATATATTTT
-,TRBJ1-1,TRBV18,14,-,CASSNQRGNTEAFF,TGTGCCAGCTCCAACCAGCGGGGGAACACTGAAGCTTTCTTT
TRBD2,TRBJ2-7,TRBV5-4,17,-,CASSLDGSSGTLRVQYF,TGTGCCAGCAGCTTGGATGGCTCTAGCGGGACCCTACGAGTGCAGTACTTC
TRBD2,TRBJ2-4,TRBV7-2,16,-,CASSLEPSGRGGIQYF,TGTGCCAGCAGCTTAGAGCCTAGCGGGAGGGGGGGCATTCAGTACTTC
-,TRBJ1-2,TRBV5-6,14,-,CASSPDIRADGYTF,TGTGCCAGCAGCCCGGATATTAGGGCAGACGGCTACACCTTC
TRBD2,TRBJ2-1,TRBV30,15,-,CAWSQPGLGMNEQFF,TGTGCCTGGAGTCAACCGGGACTAGGGATGAATGAGCAGTTCTTC
TRBD1,TRBJ1-5,TRBV19,14,-,CASRPGQGGQPQHF,TGTGCCAGTAGGCCGGGACAGGGTGGTCAGCCCCAGCATTTT
-,TRBJ2-7,TRBV28,13,-,CASSFYRYYEQYF,TGTGCCAGCAGTTTCTACAGATACTACGAGCAGTACTTC
-,TRBJ2-5,TRBV7-3,13,-,CASSTRQEETQYF,TGTGCCAGCAGCACTCGACAGGAAGAGACCCAGTACTTC
-,TRBJ2-1,TRBV18,15,-,CASSPFLRGNNEQFF,TGTGCCAGCTCACCATTCTTGAGGGGCAACAATGAGCAGTTCTTC
-,TRBJ1-3,TRBV28,14,-,CASRYGVYGNTIYF,TGTGCCAGCAGGTACGGTGTCTATGGAAACACCATATATTTT
-,TRBJ2-7,TRBV5-6,14,-,CASSLGKRSYEQYF,TGTGCCAGCAGCTTGGGTAAACGGTCCTACGAGCAGTACTTC
TRBD1,TRBJ2-7,TRBV18,15,once,CASSPPHRGLYEQYF,TGTGCCAGCTCACCACCGCACAGGGGGCTATACGAGCAGTACTTC
TRBD2,TRBJ2-3,TRBV15,15,-,CATKPLAASTDTQYF,TGTGCCACCAAACCCCTAGCGGCTAGCACAGATACGCAGTATTTT
-,TRBJ1-1,TRBV16,15,-,CASSQLRRGGTEAFF,TGTGCCAGCAGCCAATTGCGCAGGGGAGGCACTGAAGCTTTCTTT
-,TRBJ2-4,TRBV27,15,-,CASSQGGGDKNIQYF,TGTGCCAGCAGTCAGGGGGGGGGCGATAAAAACATTCAGTACTTC
-,TRBJ2-7,TRBV29-1,13,-,CSVGGTVSYEQYF,TGCAGCGTCGGCGGGACAGTGTCCTACGAGCAGTACTTC
-,TRBJ1-2,TRBV18,13,once,CASSPERDGGYTF,TGTGCCAGCTCACCGGAAAGGGATGGTGGCTACACCTTC
-,TRBJ2-2,TRBV7-3,13,few,CASSPTGSGELFF,TGTGCCAGCAGCCCCACAGGGTCCGGGGAGCTGTTTTTT
-,TRBJ1-3,TRBV4-1,16,-,CASSQEPADSGNTIYF,TGCGCCAGCAGCCAAGAACCAGCGGACTCTGGAAACACCATATATTTT
TRBD2,TRBJ2-5,TRBV28,15,-,CASSNLAGGGETQYF,TGTGCCAGCAGTAATCTAGCGGGAGGGGGTGAGACCCAGTACTTC
-,TRBJ1-2,TRBV6-2/TRBV6-3,18,-,CASSYRPWAGSWDYGYTF,TGTGCCAGCAGTTACCGGCCTTGGGCAGGGAGTTGGGACTATGGCTACACCTTC
-,TRBJ1-1,TRBV25-1,11,-,CASGQNTEAFF,TGTGCCAGCGGACAGAACACTGAAGCTTTCTTT
TRBD1,TRBJ2-7,TRBV30,15,-,CAWSPTDRDTYEQYF,TGTGCCTGGAGTCCGACGGACAGGGACACCTACGAGCAGTACTTC
-,TRBJ2-1,TRBV18,14,once,CASSPGALYNEQFF,TGTGCCAGCTCACCGGGAGCCCTCTACAATGAGCAGTTCTTC
-,TRBJ2-1,TRBV19,13,-,CASRVSGDYEQFF,TGTGCCAGTAGAGTATCAGGGGACTATGAGCAGTTCTTC
-,TRBJ2-3,TRBV2,16,-,CASSVVAGSSTDTQYF,TGTGCCAGCAGTGTCGTTGCGGGATCGAGCACAGATACGCAGTATTTT